The 20 T cell receptor beta chains given below trace back to one sample, sequenced in a study of blood T cell repertoires in COVID-19. Some clones are missing from TCRdb's copy, which holds only in-frame ones; the method was immunoSEQ multiplex PCR. The sample includes approximately 150,000 clones, about 87% of them seen just once. Sequencing was performed on peripheral blood. These receptors all come from a woman between 50 and 59 years old with acute or convalescent COVID-19.

The sample holds a few counts of this clone. The V and J genes are TRBV5-4 and TRBJ1-2, with TRBD1 as a possible D gene (5 bases). Germline CDR1 and CDR2: SGHNT and YYREEE (reference sequence). V was trimmed by 5 bases and J by 6 bases, leaving 20 bases between them. The CDR3 extends over 15 amino acids. CDR3 region: CASRLPGGSRDGYTF. CDR3 coding DNA: TGTGCCAGCAGACTTCCGGGGGGGAGTAGGGATGGCTACACCTTC. Together with reference TRBV5-4 and TRBJ1-2, the CDR3 gives the full variable domain: ETGVTQSPTHLIKTRGQQVTLRCSSQSGHNTVSWYQQALGQGPQFIFQYYREEENGRGNFPPRFSGLQFPNYSSELNVNALELDDSALYLCASRLPGGSRDGYTFGSGTRLTVV.

This chain links TRBV4-1 with TRBJ1-4; 12 nucleotides line up with TRBD1. Looked up from germline, CDR1 is MGHRA and CDR2 is YSYEKL. V shed 4 bases and J 1 base; nucleotides not matched to a gene: 7. The CDR3 totals 18 residues. CDR3 in DNA: TGCGCCAGCAGCCTCCGGGACAGGGGGCAAGGAACTAATGAAAAACTGTTTTTT. Its translation is CASSLRDRGQGTNEKLFF.

The chain couples TRBV5-1 to TRBJ2-5; tentative D call: TRBD2 (6 bases). The CDR3 is made up of 17 amino acids. V was shortened by 3 bases and J by 4 bases, with 22 bases between the two germline ends. Germline V gene data show CDR1 as SGHRS and CDR2 as YFSETQ. The CDR3 DNA reads TGCGCCAGCAGCTCGAGACTAACTAGCCCAGAGGGAGAGACCCAGTACTTC. This encodes CASSSRLTSPEGETQYF.

This clone occurred once. The rearrangement links TRBV7-2 to TRBJ1-2; tentatively, D is TRBD1 (5 bases). The CDR3 runs 15 residues. Deletions cut 2 bases from V and 4 bases from J, with 14 bases between. CDR1 is SGHTA and CDR2 is FQGNSA in the germline V gene. CDR3 bases: TGTGCCAGCAGCTTATACGACACAGGCCCCTATGGCTACACCTTC. This codes for CASSLYDTGPYGYTF.

The chain employs TRBV7-6 and TRBJ1-5; the D gene is possibly TRBD1 (6 bases). Germline CDR1 reads SGHVS; CDR2 reads FNYEAQ. Trimming cost V 1 base and J 5 bases, with 15 bases left between them. The CDR3 is 16 amino acids. The CDR3 protein is CASSLVPGTWDQPQHF. The CDR3 DNA is TGTGCCAGCAGCTTAGTGCCCGGGACATGGGATCAGCCCCAGCATTTT.

The genes are TRBV11-1 and TRBJ1-1, with 7 positions matching TRBD1. The CDR3 totals 14 residues. Germline V gene data show CDR1 as SGHAT and CDR2 as FQDESV (reference sequence). The V segment lost 1 base and the J segment 3 bases; nucleotides outside the gene matches: 2. The CDR3 reads CASSLDRGDTEAFF. The CDR3 DNA follows: TGTGCCAGCAGCTTAGACAGGGGAGACACTGAAGCTTTCTTT.

This clone came up a few times. The chain combines TRBV7-9 with TRBJ2-3; 10 nucleotides align to TRBD2. The ends lost 2 bases at V and 2 bases at J; junction bases unmatched: 4. CDR3 length: 16 residues. Germline V gene lookup returns CDR1 SEHNR and CDR2 FQNEAQ (reference sequence). The DNA of the CDR3 is TGTGCCAGCAGCTTAAATAGCGGGGGGACCACAGATACGCAGTATTTT. Residues: CASSLNSGGTTDTQYF.

The chain employs TRBV5-1 and TRBJ1-1; tentative D call: TRBD1 (5 bases). This CDR3 has 13 amino acids. Trimming took off 4 bases at V and 0 bases at J, with 7 bases between the two ends. Germline loops: CDR1 SGHRS, CDR2 YFSETQ. DNA for the CDR3: TGCGCCAGCAGCGAGACAGTGAACACTGAAGCTTTCTTT. Translated, it gives CASSETVNTEAFF. Full variable domain (remainder filled in from reference TRBV5-1 and TRBJ1-1): KAGVTQTPRYLIKTRGQQVTLSCSPISGHRSVSWYQQTPGQGLQFLFEYFSETQRNKGNFPGRFSGRQFSNSRSEMNVSTLELGDSALYLCASSETVNTEAFFGQGTRLTVV.

The rearrangement uses TRBV5-8 and TRBJ2-3; tentatively, D is TRBD1 (6 bases). This CDR3 comprises 15 residues. The V end was cut by 4 bases, the J end by 2 bases, with 14 bases between. Germline CDR1 and CDR2: SGHTS and YDEGEE. The CDR3 sequence is CASSLQGTPTDTQYF. CDR3 nucleotide sequence: TGTGCCAGCAGCCTACAGGGAACCCCCACAGATACGCAGTATTTT.

This clone occurred once. This sequence joins TRBV10-2 and TRBJ1-6; 7 nucleotides align to TRBD1. Trimming took 3 bases from V and 7 from J; bases not matched to a gene: 12. In germline, CDR1 is WSHSY, CDR2 SAAADI. CDR3 length: 17 amino acids. CDR3 nucleotide sequence: TGCGCCAGCAGTGATTCCATCTCGACAGGGTTGAATTCACCCCTCCACTTT. It yields the protein CASSDSISTGLNSPLHF.

The gene calls are TRBV18 and TRBJ2-1; 8 nucleotides align to TRBD2. The CDR3 extends over 15 amino acids. Germline V gene sequence: CDR1 KGHSH, CDR2 LQKENI. The V segment lost 2 bases and the J segment 9 bases; nucleotides outside the gene matches: 9. The CDR3 region has the DNA TGTGCCAGCTCACCAACTAGCGGCCAAGAGGGTGAGCAGTTCTTC. Protein sequence: CASSPTSGQEGEQFF.

This chain connects TRBV5-6 to TRBJ2-1; TRBD2 aligns across 9 bases. Germline lookup yields CDR1 SGHDT and CDR2 YYEEEE. CDR3 length: 15 residues. The junction had 7 bases not matched to a gene; V was cut back by 1 base and J by 8 bases. CDR3 loop: CASSLSLAGIDEQFF. The DNA of the CDR3 is TGTGCCAGCAGCTTGAGTCTAGCGGGAATCGATGAGCAGTTCTTC.

Comments on this clone: An end of the junction differs from the germline gene, which may be a read error. This chain uses TRBV9 with TRBJ2-7; 8 nucleotides line up with TRBD2. The CDR3 runs 12 residues. In germline, CDR1 is SGDLS, CDR2 YYNGEE. The CDR3 region is CASSVAGGPDHF. As DNA, the CDR3 is TGTGCCAGCAGCGTAGCGGGGGGGCCTGATCACTTC.

This clone has just a few counts. V gene TRBV5-4 combines with J gene TRBJ2-7; 10 positions match TRBD2. The CDR3 consists of 15 residues. The V segment lost 4 bases and the J segment 0 bases; nucleotides outside the gene matches: 4. Germline CDR1 reads SGHNT; CDR2 reads YYREEE (reference sequence). The CDR3 sequence is CASSGTSGVSYEQYF. In nucleotides, the CDR3 is TGTGCCAGCAGCGGAACTAGCGGGGTCTCCTACGAGCAGTACTTC.

The genes are TRBV20-1 and TRBJ1-2, with TRBD1 as a possible D gene (6 bases). V lost 3 bases to trimming and J lost 6 bases, with 8 bases between them. CDR3 length: 11 residues. CDR1 is DFQATT and CDR2 is SNEGSKA in the germline V gene (reference sequence). CDR3 protein: CSARTGDGYTF. Here the CDR3 DNA reads TGCAGTGCTAGGACAGGTGATGGCTACACCTTC.

The J gene is TRBJ1-2, the V gene TRBV5-1, with 8 bases identical to TRBD1. This CDR3 is built from 16 residues. Germline values: CDR1 SGHRS, CDR2 YFSETQ. The V gene end was trimmed by 2 bases and the J gene end by 4 bases; junction bases not matched to a gene: 10. CDR3 sequence: CASSFDGQGWGYGYTF. For the CDR3, the DNA is TGCGCCAGCAGCTTTGATGGACAGGGTTGGGGCTATGGCTACACCTTC.

This rearrangement joins TRBV27 to TRBJ2-3; a weak D match, TRBD1 (6 bases). This CDR3 is built from 17 residues. Trimming stripped 8 bases from V and 0 bases from J, with 21 bases between. The germline V gene has CDR1 MNHEY and CDR2 SMNVEV (reference sequence). The CDR3 DNA reads as TGTGCCAGCTCCACCTTGGGGACATCCCCTAGCACAGATACGCAGTATTTT. It codes for CASSTLGTSPSTDTQYF.

CDR3 sequence reads: CASSLLRDRANYGYTF. Written as DNA, the CDR3 is TGTGCCAGCAGCCTGCTACGGGACAGGGCTAACTATGGCTACACCTTC. The V gene is TRBV5-4, the J gene TRBJ1-2; 9 positions match TRBD1. V was pared by 4 bases and J by 0 bases, with 7 bases of the junction left unmatched. The germline V gene encodes CDR1 SGHNT and CDR2 YYREEE (reference sequence). The CDR3 totals 16 residues.

The chain has TRBV30 and TRBJ1-3; possible D gene TRBD1, 6 bases. Germline loops: CDR1 GTSNPN, CDR2 SVGIG (reference sequence). The CDR3 runs to 14 residues. Trimming stripped 5 bases from V and 0 bases from J, with 11 bases between. In nucleotides, the CDR3 is TGTGCCTGGGGACAGTCTCTCTCTGGAAACACCATATATTTT. This gives the protein CAWGQSLSGNTIYF. The complete variable domain, with remaining parts taken from reference TRBV30 and TRBJ1-3, reads SQTIHQWPATLVQPVGSPLSLECTVEGTSNPNLYWYRQAAGRGLQLLFYSVGIGQISSEVPQNLSASRPQDRQFILSSKKLLLSDSGFYLCAWGQSLSGNTIYFGEGSWLTVV.

This chain uses TRBV15 with TRBJ2-3; D is perhaps TRBD1 (7 bases). Trimming shortened V by 5 bases and J by 6 bases, and 30 bases separated the two germline ends. Per germline, CDR1 LNHNV and CDR2 YYDKDF (reference sequence). The CDR3 has 19 amino acids. CDR3 region: CATSRATPRRQGRGDTQYF. The CDR3 DNA reads as TGTGCCACCAGCCGAGCCACCCCAAGGCGACAGGGCCGGGGGGATACGCAGTATTTT.